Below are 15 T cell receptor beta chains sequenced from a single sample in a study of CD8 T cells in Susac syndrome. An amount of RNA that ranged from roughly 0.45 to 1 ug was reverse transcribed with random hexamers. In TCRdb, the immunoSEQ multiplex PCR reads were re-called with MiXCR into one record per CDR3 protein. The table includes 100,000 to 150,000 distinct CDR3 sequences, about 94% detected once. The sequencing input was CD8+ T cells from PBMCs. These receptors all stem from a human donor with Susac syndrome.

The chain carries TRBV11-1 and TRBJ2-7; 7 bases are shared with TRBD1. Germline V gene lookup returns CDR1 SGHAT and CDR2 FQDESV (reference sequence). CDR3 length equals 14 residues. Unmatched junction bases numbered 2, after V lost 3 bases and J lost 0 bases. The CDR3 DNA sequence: TGTGCCAGCAGCTTTACAGGGGACTCCTACGAGCAGTACTTC. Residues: CASSFTGDSYEQYF.

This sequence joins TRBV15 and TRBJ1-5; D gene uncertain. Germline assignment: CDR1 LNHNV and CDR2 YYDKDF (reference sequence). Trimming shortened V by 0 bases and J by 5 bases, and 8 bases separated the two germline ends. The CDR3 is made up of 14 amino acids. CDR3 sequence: CATSRDLAHQPQHF. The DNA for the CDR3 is TGTGCCACCAGCAGAGATTTAGCCCATCAGCCCCAGCATTTT.

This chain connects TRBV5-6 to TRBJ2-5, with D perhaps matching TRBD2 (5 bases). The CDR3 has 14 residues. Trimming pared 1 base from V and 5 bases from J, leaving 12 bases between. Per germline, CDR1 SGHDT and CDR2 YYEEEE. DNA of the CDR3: TGTGCCAGCAGCTTGCGTGATTGGGAGGAGACCCAGTACTTC. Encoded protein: CASSLRDWEETQYF.

The CDR3 DNA follows: TGTGCCAGCAGCACATGGACAGGGGTGAGGACTGAAGCTTTCTTT. The encoded protein is CASSTWTGVRTEAFF. This chain joins TRBV28 and TRBJ1-1; 9 bases map to TRBD1. The CDR3 has 15 amino acids. V dropped 6 bases and J dropped 5; count of bases not matched to a gene: 10. Germline CDR1 and CDR2: MDHEN and SYDVKM.

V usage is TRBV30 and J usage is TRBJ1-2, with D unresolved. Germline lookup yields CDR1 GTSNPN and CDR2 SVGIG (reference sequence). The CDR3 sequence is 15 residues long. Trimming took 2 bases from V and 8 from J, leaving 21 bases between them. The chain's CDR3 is CAWSSYEGPGEGYTF. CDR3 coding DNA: TGTGCCTGGAGTTCCTACGAAGGTCCAGGAGAAGGCTACACCTTC.

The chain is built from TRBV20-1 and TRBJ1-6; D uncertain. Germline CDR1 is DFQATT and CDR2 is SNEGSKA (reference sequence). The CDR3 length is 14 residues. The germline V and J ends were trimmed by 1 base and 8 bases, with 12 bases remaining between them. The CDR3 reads CSARALSDYSPLHF. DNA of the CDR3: TGCAGTGCTAGAGCGTTGTCGGATTATTCACCCCTCCACTTT.

The CDR3 sequence: CSANGQGMLEPQHF. The CDR3 DNA reads as TGCAGTGCTAACGGACAGGGAATGTTGGAGCCCCAGCATTTT. The rearrangement joins TRBV20-1 to TRBJ1-5; 8 positions agree with TRBD1. Germline loops: CDR1 DFQATT, CDR2 SNEGSKA (reference sequence). Germline trimming cut 4 bases from V and 8 bases from J; bases unmatched to any gene: 10. This CDR3 is 14 amino acids long.

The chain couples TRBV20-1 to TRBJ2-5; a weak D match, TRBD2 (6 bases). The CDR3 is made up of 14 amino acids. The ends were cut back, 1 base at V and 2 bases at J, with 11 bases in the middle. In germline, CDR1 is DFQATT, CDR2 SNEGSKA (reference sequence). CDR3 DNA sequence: TGCAGTGCTAGAGCCGGGACTCCACAAGAGACCCAGTACTTC. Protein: CSARAGTPQETQYF.

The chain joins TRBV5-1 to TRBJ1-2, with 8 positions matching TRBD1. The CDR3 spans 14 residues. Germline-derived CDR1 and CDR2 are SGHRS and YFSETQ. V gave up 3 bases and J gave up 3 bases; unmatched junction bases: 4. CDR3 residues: CASSWSGGDYGYTF. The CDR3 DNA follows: TGCGCCAGCAGCTGGTCAGGGGGCGACTATGGCTACACCTTC.

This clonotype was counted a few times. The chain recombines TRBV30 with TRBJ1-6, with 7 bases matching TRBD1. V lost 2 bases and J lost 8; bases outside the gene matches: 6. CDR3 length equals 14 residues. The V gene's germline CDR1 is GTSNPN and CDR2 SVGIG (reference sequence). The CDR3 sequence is CAWSPGGLDSPLHF. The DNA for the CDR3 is TGTGCCTGGAGTCCAGGGGGTCTAGATTCACCCCTCCACTTT.

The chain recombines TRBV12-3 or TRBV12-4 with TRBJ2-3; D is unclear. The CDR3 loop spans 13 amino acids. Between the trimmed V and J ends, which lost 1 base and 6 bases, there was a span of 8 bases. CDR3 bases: TGTGCCAGCAGTTTAGGGTTTGCGGATACGCAGTATTTT. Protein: CASSLGFADTQYF.

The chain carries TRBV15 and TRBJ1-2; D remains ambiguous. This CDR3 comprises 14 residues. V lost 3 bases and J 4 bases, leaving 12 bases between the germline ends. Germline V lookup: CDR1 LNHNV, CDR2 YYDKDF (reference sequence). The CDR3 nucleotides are TGTGCCACCAGCAGCGACTGGAACGTCTATGGCTACACCTTC. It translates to CATSSDWNVYGYTF.

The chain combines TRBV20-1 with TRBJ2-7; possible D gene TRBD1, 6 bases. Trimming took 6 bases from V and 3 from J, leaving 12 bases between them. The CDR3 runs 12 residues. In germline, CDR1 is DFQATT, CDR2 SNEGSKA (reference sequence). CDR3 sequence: CSAQTGSYEQYF. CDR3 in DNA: TGCAGTGCCCAGACAGGAAGCTACGAGCAGTACTTC.

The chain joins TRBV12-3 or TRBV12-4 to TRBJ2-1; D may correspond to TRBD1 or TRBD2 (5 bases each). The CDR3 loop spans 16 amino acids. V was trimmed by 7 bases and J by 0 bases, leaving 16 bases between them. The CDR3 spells CASTKRGTSSYNEQFF. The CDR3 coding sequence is TGTGCCAGCACCAAACGGGGCACCAGCTCCTACAATGAGCAGTTCTTC.

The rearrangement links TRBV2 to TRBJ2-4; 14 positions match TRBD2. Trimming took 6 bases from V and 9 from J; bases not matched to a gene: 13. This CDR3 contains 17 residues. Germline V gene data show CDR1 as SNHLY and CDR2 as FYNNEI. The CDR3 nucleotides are TGTGCCAGCAGGAGCGGACTAGCGGGAGGAGGAGGGGGCATTCAGTACTTC. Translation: CASRSGLAGGGGGIQYF.